The 21 T cell receptor beta chains below all came from one sample that was sequenced in a study of cytomegalovirus exposure and HLA in healthy donors. The PCR was carried out with 60 Vbeta primers and 13 Jbeta primers. This table comes from immunoSEQ multiplex PCR, and its TCRdb copy is limited to in-frame clones, with some not included. This sample has about 150,000 clones, with 80% to 90% found just once. The sequenced sample was PBMCs. The receptor set was obtained from a woman aged 40 to 50 in good health and CMV-seropositive.

The chain links TRBV30 to TRBJ1-2; D is possibly TRBD1 (6 bases). Per germline, CDR1 GTSNPN and CDR2 SVGIG (reference sequence). The V and J ends lost 3 bases and 7 bases respectively, with 15 bases between them. The CDR3 runs to 13 residues. The CDR3 nucleotides read TGTGCCTGGAGAGCCGGGACAATGGGTGGCTACACCTTC. As protein: CAWRAGTMGGYTF.

The J gene is TRBJ2-5, the V gene TRBV23-1; unclear D gene. TRBV23-1 is identified as an open reading frame with a role that is uncertain. V lost 1 base and J lost 5, with 17 bases in between. CDR3 length: 16 amino acids. DNA of the CDR3: TGCGCCAGCAGTCAATTGAACAACTTCTCGGAGGAGACCCAGTACTTC. Its translation is CASSQLNNFSEETQYF.

This clone was observed a single time. The chain uses TRBV19 and TRBJ2-3; 14 nucleotides match TRBD2. In germline, CDR1 is LNHDA, CDR2 SQIVND (reference sequence). This CDR3 has 14 residues. V lost 9 bases, J lost 3 bases, and 2 bases stayed unmatched. CDR3 amino acids: CASRTSGGTDTQYF. DNA of the CDR3: TGTGCCAGCAGGACTAGCGGGGGGACAGATACGCAGTATTTT.

The chain combines TRBV27 with TRBJ1-1; D is perhaps TRBD1 (5 bases). Germline lookup yields CDR1 MNHEY and CDR2 SMNVEV (reference sequence). Trimming stripped 7 bases from V and 6 bases from J, with 15 bases between. CDR3 length: 13 residues. CDR3 nucleotide sequence: TGTGCCAGCACCTCGAGGTGGGGCGCTGAAGCTTTCTTT. This translates into CASTSRWGAEAFF.

This clone showed up just once. The chain employs TRBV30 and TRBJ1-4; 10 bases agree with TRBD1. Germline V gives CDR1 GTSNPN, CDR2 SVGIG (reference sequence). Trimming removed 6 bases from V and 4 bases from J; junction bases left unmatched: 8. The CDR3 is made up of 15 amino acids. Here the CDR3 reads CACVPGQGINEKLFF. DNA for the CDR3: TGTGCCTGCGTCCCGGGACAGGGGATTAATGAAAAACTGTTTTTT.

This chain links TRBV2 with TRBJ2-7; TRBD2 matches at 7 bases. CDR1 SNHLY and CDR2 FYNNEI come from the germline V gene. The CDR3 length is 18 residues. V lost 5 bases and J lost 7; bases outside the gene matches: 23. The CDR3 nucleotides are TGTGCCAGCAGTCGACTCAGGTTTGGCGGGAGCCCCCCTGTAGAGCAGTACTTC. Residues: CASSRLRFGGSPPVEQYF.

The chain has TRBV5-4 and TRBJ2-3; D is possibly TRBD1 (6 bases). Trimming removed 5 bases from V and 4 bases from J, with 14 bases in between. From germline, CDR1 is SGHNT and CDR2 YYREEE (reference sequence). The CDR3 sequence is 14 residues long. The CDR3 region has the DNA TGTGCCAGCAGTTCACAGGGTAAGGCAGATACGCAGTATTTT. It translates to CASSSQGKADTQYF.

The chain combines TRBV7-2 with TRBJ2-1; D might be TRBD1 (5 bases). Germline lookup yields CDR1 SGHTA and CDR2 FQGNSA. Trimming pared 5 bases from V and 9 bases from J, leaving 8 bases between. This CDR3 comprises 11 residues. This chain's CDR3 is CASSQDSEQFF. The CDR3 bases are TGTGCCAGCAGCCAAGACAGTGAGCAGTTCTTC. Combining the CDR3 with reference TRBV7-2 and TRBJ2-1 gives the whole variable domain GAGVSQSPSNKVTEKGKDVELRCDPISGHTALYWYRQSLGQGLEFLIYFQGNSAPDKSGLPSDRFSAERTGGSVSTLTIQRTQQEDSAVYLCASSQDSEQFFGPGTRLTVL.

V usage is TRBV27 and J usage is TRBJ2-7, with a weak D call TRBD1 (6 bases). V was trimmed by 6 bases and J by 2 bases, leaving 11 bases between them. Germline loops: CDR1 MNHEY, CDR2 SMNVEV (reference sequence). The CDR3 is 13 amino acids. The CDR3 loop is CASSPTGTYEQYF. CDR3 coding DNA: TGTGCCAGCAGCCCAACAGGGACCTACGAGCAGTACTTC.

The chain has TRBV2 and TRBJ2-3, with a possible D match to TRBD1 (6 bases). This CDR3 spans 13 amino acids. Looked up from germline, CDR1 is SNHLY and CDR2 is FYNNEI. Trimming took off 8 bases at V and 2 bases at J, with 11 bases between the two ends. The CDR3 sequence is CASLRTVTDTQYF. The CDR3 DNA sequence: TGTGCCAGCCTTAGGACAGTCACAGATACGCAGTATTTT.

The rearrangement joins TRBV19 to TRBJ1-5; D is perhaps TRBD1 (6 bases). Per germline, CDR1 LNHDA and CDR2 SQIVND (reference sequence). CDR3 length equals 14 residues. V lost 7 bases to trimming and J lost 5 bases, with 15 bases between them. The CDR3 region has the DNA TGTGCCAGTAACCGGCCCCAGGGGCATCAGCCCCAGCATTTT. The encoded protein is CASNRPQGHQPQHF.

The gene calls are TRBV5-5 and TRBJ2-5; TRBD1 aligns across 9 bases. V shed 4 bases and J 2 bases; nucleotides not matched to a gene: 15. The CDR3 has 18 residues. Germline values: CDR1 SGHKS, CDR2 YYEKEE (reference sequence). DNA of the CDR3: TGTGCCAGCAGCCGCCTGACCAGGGACAGGGTTCTACAAGAGACCCAGTACTTC. Protein sequence: CASSRLTRDRVLQETQYF.

The V and J genes are TRBV2 and TRBJ1-2; D is unclear. Germline assignment: CDR1 SNHLY and CDR2 FYNNEI. The CDR3 extends over 14 amino acids. V lost 6 bases, J lost 7 bases, and 18 bases lay in between. Written as DNA, the CDR3 is TGTGCCAGCAGCCGTCCCGAAGCTAAGCGTGGCTACACCTTC. Its protein is CASSRPEAKRGYTF.

This clone showed up just once. The chain combines TRBV11-1 with TRBJ2-7, with TRBD1 as a possible D gene (6 bases). The CDR3 is 14 amino acids. Germline V gene lookup returns CDR1 SGHAT and CDR2 FQDESV (reference sequence). V was trimmed by 5 bases and J by 4 bases, leaving 15 bases between them. The CDR3 DNA follows: TGTGCCAGCAGCGTCGGTAGGACAGCATACGAGCAGTACTTC. As protein: CASSVGRTAYEQYF. Combining the CDR3 with reference TRBV11-1 and TRBJ2-7 gives the whole variable domain EAEVAQSPRYKITEKSQAVAFWCDPISGHATLYWYRQILGQGPELLVQFQDESVVDDSQLPKDRFSAERLKGVDSTLKIQPAELGDSAMYLCASSVGRTAYEQYFGPGTRLTVT.

The chain uses TRBV19 and TRBJ1-1; 9 bases map to TRBD1. Germline CDR1 is LNHDA and CDR2 is SQIVND (reference sequence). CDR3 length: 14 amino acids. V lost 7 bases and J lost 6; bases outside the gene matches: 9. As DNA, the CDR3 is TGTGCCAGTATTCCGACAGGGGGTGGCGCTGAAGCTTTCTTT. Its protein is CASIPTGGGAEAFF.

In DNA, the CDR3 is TGTGCCAGCAGCTTTGGGCACCCGGGACAGGGGAGCCGGGGTGGCTACACCTTC. Protein product: CASSFGHPGQGSRGGYTF. The chain uses TRBV7-9 and TRBJ1-2; the match to TRBD1 covers 10 bases. This CDR3 comprises 18 residues. CDR1 SEHNR and CDR2 FQNEAQ come from the germline V gene (reference sequence). Trimming at V came to 3 bases and at J to 7 bases, leaving 17 bases not matched to a gene.

This chain connects TRBV7-8 to TRBJ1-5, with D tentatively TRBD1 (6 bases). V lost 5 bases to trimming and J lost 5 bases, with 19 bases between them. This CDR3 is 16 amino acids long. Germline V CDR1 and CDR2: SGHVS, FQNEAQ. CDR3 DNA sequence: TGTGCCAGCAGCGTGGGTGTCGACAGGATCGATCAGCCCCAGCATTTT. Translation gives CASSVGVDRIDQPQHF. Combining the CDR3 with reference TRBV7-8 and TRBJ1-5 gives the whole variable domain GAGVSQSPRYKVAKRGQDVALRCDPISGHVSLFWYQQALGQGPEFLTYFQNEAQLDKSGLPSDRFFAERPEGSVSTLKIQRTQQEDSAVYLCASSVGVDRIDQPQHFGDGTRLSIL.

The genes are TRBV14 and TRBJ1-1, with D possibly TRBD1 on 5 matching bases. Trimming removed 2 bases at V and 1 base at J, with 8 bases between. CDR1 SGHDN and CDR2 FVKESK come from the germline V gene. The CDR3 has 14 amino acids. The CDR3 region is CASSQSGWNTEAFF. DNA for the CDR3: TGTGCCAGCAGCCAATCAGGGTGGAACACTGAAGCTTTCTTT.

V and J are TRBV6-1 and TRBJ2-3, with TRBD1 identical over 8 bases. The CDR3 is 14 amino acids. Germline CDR1 MNHNS, CDR2 SASEGT. Germline trimming cut 4 bases from V and 5 bases from J; bases unmatched to any gene: 5. The DNA for the CDR3 is TGTGCCAGCAGTGTTGGGACAGGCGGAGATACGCAGTATTTT. Its protein product is CASSVGTGGDTQYF.

This rearrangement joins TRBV27 to TRBJ1-2, with D hard to call. The germline V gene encodes CDR1 MNHEY and CDR2 SMNVEV (reference sequence). The CDR3 is 14 amino acids. V was shortened by 5 bases and J by 2 bases, with 12 bases between the two germline ends. The CDR3 DNA sequence: TGTGCCAGCAGTCTTCTCGCGGGAAACTATGGCTACACCTTC. It encodes CASSLLAGNYGYTF.

The chain uses TRBV9 and TRBJ2-7; 10 bases map to TRBD1. Looked up from germline, CDR1 is SGDLS and CDR2 is YYNGEE. This CDR3 has 14 amino acids. With V trimmed by 5 bases and J by 3 bases, 5 bases remained unmatched. The CDR3 protein is CASSKGQGYYEQYF. Here the CDR3 DNA reads TGTGCCAGCAGTAAGGGACAGGGGTACTACGAGCAGTACTTC.